The present TCR beta chain was sequenced within a study of cytomegalovirus exposure and HLA in healthy donors. The protocol was immunoSEQ multiplex PCR, while the TCRdb copy is restricted to in-frame clones and leaves out a portion. The table shows about 180,000 clones, with about 87% occurring only once. CDR1 and CDR2 (germline): SGHDT, YYEEEE. V lost 0 bases, J lost 6 bases, and 13 bases lay in between. CDR3 length: 14 amino acids. This clonotype was sampled from a woman in her thirties in good health and CMV-seronegative. Sequenced sample: PBMCs. V and J are TRBV5-6 and TRBJ2-7; no clear D gene. CDR3 loop: CASSLAQDVREQYF. The CDR3 bases are TGTGCCAGCAGCTTGGCGCAGGATGTACGCGAGCAGTACTTC.